The 29 T cell receptor beta chains reported below all come from one sample, sequenced in a study of blood T cell repertoires in COVID-19. Measured with immunoSEQ multiplex PCR; TCRdb has only the in-frame clones, and not every one. Of 200,000 to 250,000 clones listed, under 90% are singletons. Sequencing was done on a sample of PBMCs or T cells enriched from blood (not recorded which). The origin of the receptors is a man aged 55 to 70 who had recovered from COVID-19.

This clone was counted a single time. The J gene is TRBJ1-2, the V gene TRBV6-5, with D unresolved. The CDR3 extends over 13 amino acids. V lost 5 bases, J lost 6 bases, and 13 bases lay in between. The V gene's germline CDR1 is MNHEY and CDR2 SVGAGI. CDR3 bases: TGTGCCAGCAGTAGCCCGGGATACAATGGCTACACCTTC. The encoded protein is CASSSPGYNGYTF.

This clone was detected once. The CDR3 sequence is CASSRRTSGGTTDTQYF. CDR3 nucleotide sequence: TGTGCCAGCAGCCGCCGGACTAGCGGGGGGACTACAGATACGCAGTATTTT. The chain recombines TRBV11-3 with TRBJ2-3, with 14 bases aligning to TRBD2. The CDR3 consists of 17 residues. Trimming took 5 bases from V and 3 from J; bases not matched to a gene: 7. CDR1 and CDR2 (germline): SGHNT, YENEEA.

V gene TRBV4-3 combines with J gene TRBJ1-1; TRBD1 is a possible D gene (5 bases). V shed 0 bases and J shed 5 bases, with 19 bases lying between them. From germline, CDR1 is LGHNA and CDR2 YSLEER. This CDR3 is built from 17 residues. The CDR3 DNA is TGCGCCAGCAGCCAAGATCTTGGGGCCACCAAGAGGACTGAAGCTTTCTTT. This translates into CASSQDLGATKRTEAFF.

The V call is TRBV4-2, the J call TRBJ1-3; D might be TRBD1 (5 bases). The length of the CDR3 is 15 residues. The germline CDR1 and CDR2 sequences are LGHNA and YNFKEQ. V was shortened by 3 bases and J by 2 bases, with 11 bases between the two germline ends. The CDR3 loop is CASSQRGGAGNTIYF. The DNA of the CDR3 is TGTGCCAGCAGCCAGCGGGGGGGGGCTGGAAACACCATATATTTT.

V usage is TRBV11-2 and J usage is TRBJ2-2; unclear D gene. V was clipped by 3 bases and J by 0 bases, with 5 bases between them. CDR3 length equals 14 residues. Germline lookup yields CDR1 SGHAT and CDR2 FQNNGV. The CDR3 spells CASSLRTNTGELFF. CDR3 sequence (DNA): TGTGCCAGCAGCTTGAGAACGAACACCGGGGAGCTGTTTTTT.

In this sample, this clone turned up once. J is TRBJ1-1 and V is TRBV12-3 or TRBV12-4, with D maybe TRBD1 (6 bases). The CDR3 has 13 residues. Trimming left V 6 bases short and J 6 bases short, with 14 bases between. CDR3 in DNA: TGTGCCAGCAGCCTACTCGGACAGTCTGAAGCTTTCTTT. It translates to CASSLLGQSEAFF.

This chain joins TRBV27 and TRBJ1-2, with 8 bases lining up with TRBD1. The germline gives CDR1 MNHEY, CDR2 SMNVEV (reference sequence). The ends lost 5 bases at V and 6 bases at J; junction bases unmatched: 5. This CDR3 comprises 13 residues. The CDR3 DNA sequence: TGTGCCAGCAGTGATTGGACAGGGAATGGCTACACCTTC. Translated, it gives CASSDWTGNGYTF.

The chain links TRBV11-2 to TRBJ2-3; D remains unclear. The CDR3 is 12 residues long. The V end was cut by 5 bases, the J end by 1 base, with 4 bases between. Germline CDR1 and CDR2: SGHAT and FQNNGV. The CDR3 region has the DNA TGTGCCAGCAGCCAGGGCACAGATACGCAGTATTTT. Residues: CASSQGTDTQYF.

The rearrangement uses TRBV3-1 (or the pseudogene TRBV3-2) and TRBJ2-3; D perhaps matches TRBD2 (6 bases). The CDR3 runs to 16 residues. Deletions cut 3 bases from V and 3 bases from J, with 16 bases between. Germline-derived CDR1 and CDR2 are LGHDT and YNNKEL (reference sequence). This CDR3 reads CASSQQYGGRTDTQYF. CDR3 coding DNA: TGTGCCAGCAGCCAGCAATACGGGGGAAGGACAGATACGCAGTATTTT.

The chain couples TRBV12-5 to TRBJ2-2; a weak D match, TRBD2 (6 bases). V was cut by 0 bases and J by 5 bases, with 16 bases left in between. Germline lookup yields CDR1 LGHNT and CDR2 FRNRAP. CDR3 length: 17 residues. This CDR3 reads CASGLVLGREVTGELFF. CDR3 DNA: TGTGCTAGTGGTTTGGTACTGGGCAGGGAGGTTACCGGGGAGCTGTTTTTT.

V usage is TRBV6-5 and J usage is TRBJ1-5, with TRBD1 identical over 10 bases. The V and J ends lost 4 bases and 5 bases, in that order; junction bases with no gene match: 2. Germline V CDR1 and CDR2: MNHEY, SVGAGI. The CDR3 is 14 amino acids. In DNA, the CDR3 is TGTGCCAGCAGTTTAGGGACAGGGGATCAGCCCCAGCATTTT. Translation: CASSLGTGDQPQHF.

This rearrangement joins TRBV6-1 to TRBJ1-4; D may be TRBD1 (5 bases). Trimming shortened V by 3 bases and J by 2 bases, and 10 bases separated the two germline ends. This CDR3 region has 15 residues. CDR1 is MNHNS, CDR2 SASEGT, per germline. The CDR3: CASSDREGTNEKLFF. The CDR3 DNA follows: TGTGCCAGCAGTGACAGGGAGGGGACTAATGAAAAACTGTTTTTT.

V is TRBV19 and J is TRBJ1-3, with 8 bases aligning to TRBD1. The CDR3 is 14 residues long. The germline gives CDR1 LNHDA, CDR2 SQIVND (reference sequence). V shed 8 bases and J 1 base; nucleotides not matched to a gene: 4. The CDR3 nucleotides are TGTGCCAGTGGACAGGGAATATCTGGAAACACCATATATTTT. Translation gives CASGQGISGNTIYF.

The chain uses TRBV12-5 and TRBJ2-7; the match to TRBD2 covers 13 bases. V shed 6 bases, J shed 0 bases, and the junction held 2 bases outside the gene matches. Germline lookup yields CDR1 LGHNT and CDR2 FRNRAP. This CDR3 comprises 15 residues. The CDR3 loop is CASGRTSGSSYEQYF. The DNA for the CDR3 is TGTGCTAGTGGGAGGACTAGCGGGAGCTCCTACGAGCAGTACTTC.

This clone has a single count. This chain uses TRBV11-2 with TRBJ2-5, with D possibly being TRBD1 (5 bases). Germline V CDR1 and CDR2: SGHAT, FQNNGV. V lost 0 bases and J 3 bases, leaving 14 bases between the germline ends. The CDR3 spans 16 residues. Here the CDR3 DNA reads TGTGCCAGCAGCTTAGAAGGTGGACAAGGAGAAGAGACCCAGTACTTC. Translated, it gives CASSLEGGQGEETQYF.

This chain connects TRBV19 to TRBJ1-2, with 12 bases fitting TRBD1. CDR3 length equals 14 residues. Germline V CDR1 and CDR2: LNHDA, SQIVND (reference sequence). J gave up 8 bases and V 7 bases, and 8 bases lay outside the gene matches. DNA for the CDR3: TGTGCCAGTACCTGGGACAGGGGGCTCTACGGCTACACCTTC. This translates into CASTWDRGLYGYTF.

This clone was recorded only once. Other DNA sequences in this sample translate to the same CDR3. V gene TRBV15 combines with J gene TRBJ1-6; D remains unclear. Between the trimmed V and J ends, which lost 0 bases and 7 bases, there was a span of 4 bases. The CDR3 is 13 residues long. Germline V gene lookup returns CDR1 LNHNV and CDR2 YYDKDF (reference sequence). The CDR3 nucleotides read TGTGCCACCAGCAGAGACTTAAATTCACCCCTCCACTTT. It encodes CATSRDLNSPLHF.

V and J are TRBV4-3 and TRBJ1-2; a weak D match, TRBD1 (5 bases). Germline loops: CDR1 LGHNA, CDR2 YSLEER. V lost 1 base to trimming and J lost 2 bases, with 11 bases between them. This CDR3 is 15 amino acids long. The CDR3 loop reads CASSQVFSGNYGYTF. CDR3 coding DNA: TGCGCCAGCAGCCAAGTCTTTTCAGGGAACTATGGCTACACCTTC.

The J gene is TRBJ2-6, the V gene TRBV7-2; 7 bases are shared with TRBD1. J lost 4 bases, V lost 5 bases, and 8 bases had no gene match. Germline CDR1 is SGHTA and CDR2 is FQGNSA. The CDR3 has 16 amino acids. The CDR3 DNA sequence: TGTGCCAGCAGCGAATACAGGGGATCCGGGGCCAACGTCCTGACTTTC. Residues: CASSEYRGSGANVLTF. Complete variable domain (other parts from reference TRBV7-2 and TRBJ2-6): GAGVSQSPSNKVTEKGKDVELRCDPISGHTALYWYRQSLGQGLEFLIYFQGNSAPDKSGLPSDRFSAERTGGSVSTLTIQRTQQEDSAVYLCASSEYRGSGANVLTFGAGSRLTVL.

This chain uses TRBV9 with TRBJ1-2; TRBD1 matches at 7 bases. Germline-derived CDR1 and CDR2 are SGDLS and YYNGEE. The CDR3 contains 16 residues. The V segment lost 3 bases and the J segment 0 bases; nucleotides outside the gene matches: 8. CDR3: CASSEIPDRANYGYTF. The CDR3 coding sequence is TGTGCCAGCAGCGAAATACCCGACAGGGCTAACTATGGCTACACCTTC.

The J gene is TRBJ1-1, the V gene TRBV4-3; the D gene is possibly TRBD1 (5 bases). V gave up 1 base and J gave up 3 bases, with 9 bases separating them. Germline V gene lookup returns CDR1 LGHNA and CDR2 YSLEER. This CDR3 contains 14 residues. CDR3 region: CASSQGQGDTEAFF. The CDR3 nucleotides read TGCGCCAGCAGCCAAGGGCAGGGTGACACTGAAGCTTTCTTT.

Concerning this clone itself: One end of the junction fails to match germline, which may point to a read error. CDR3 sequence reads: CASSLATSRDTQYF. DNA of the CDR3: TGTGCCAGCAGCTTGGCGACTAGCAGAGATACGCAGTATTTT. The chain joins TRBV7-2 to TRBJ2-3; 7 nucleotides line up with TRBD2. The V gene's germline CDR1 is SGHTA and CDR2 FQGNSA. This CDR3 comprises 14 residues.

The chain uses TRBV4-3 and TRBJ1-3, with TRBD1 identical over 8 bases. After removal of 3 bases from V and 4 bases from J, the junction contained 5 bases not matched to a gene. CDR1 and CDR2 (germline): LGHNA, YSLEER. CDR3 length: 15 residues. CDR3 sequence reads: CASSHDTGGGNTIYF. CDR3 coding DNA: TGCGCCAGCAGCCACGACACAGGGGGAGGAAACACCATATATTTT.

V usage is TRBV7-2 and J usage is TRBJ2-3; 10 positions match TRBD2. This CDR3 contains 17 residues. Germline V gives CDR1 SGHTA, CDR2 FQGNSA. Unmatched junction bases numbered 7, after V lost 4 bases and J lost 0 bases. This chain's CDR3 is CASSSNSGGPSTDTQYF. The CDR3 coding sequence is TGTGCCAGCAGCTCTAATAGCGGGGGGCCTAGCACAGATACGCAGTATTTT.

The rearrangement links TRBV4-3 to TRBJ2-2, with D tentatively TRBD1 (6 bases). V was pared by 2 bases and J by 3 bases, with 10 bases between. CDR1 and CDR2 from the germline V gene are LGHNA and YSLEER. The CDR3 has 15 residues. The CDR3 loop reads CASSQLQGYTGELFF. The CDR3 coding sequence is TGCGCCAGCAGCCAATTACAGGGTTACACCGGGGAGCTGTTTTTT.

This chain uses TRBV5-6 with TRBJ1-5; D is perhaps TRBD1 (5 bases). The germline CDR1 and CDR2 sequences are SGHDT and YYEEEE. The CDR3 loop spans 15 amino acids. V lost 1 base and J lost 1, with 9 bases in between. The CDR3 sequence: CASSLRQGSNQPQHF. In DNA, the CDR3 is TGTGCCAGCAGCTTGAGGCAGGGCAGCAATCAGCCCCAGCATTTT.

This chain connects TRBV4-1 to TRBJ2-2, with a tentative D call TRBD1 (6 bases). The CDR3 totals 16 residues. Trimming took off 1 base at V and 1 base at J, with 10 bases between the two ends. Germline lookup yields CDR1 MGHRA and CDR2 YSYEKL. CDR3 loop: CASSQGAGVNTGELFF. CDR3 DNA: TGCGCCAGCAGCCAAGGTGCAGGGGTGAACACCGGGGAGCTGTTTTTT.

The chain joins TRBV25-1 to TRBJ1-2; TRBD1 matches 7 bases. The CDR3 runs 14 residues. The J segment lost 4 bases and the V segment lost 5 bases, leaving 7 bases of the junction unmatched. Looked up from germline, CDR1 is MGHDK and CDR2 is SYGVNS. The CDR3 DNA sequence: TGTGCCAGCAGTAAACCAGGGGGTGCCTATGGCTACACCTTC. This codes for CASSKPGGAYGYTF.

The chain carries TRBV18 and TRBJ2-1; 12 nucleotides align to TRBD2. The V and J ends lost 4 bases and 5 bases, in that order; junction bases with no gene match: 3. Germline-derived CDR1 and CDR2 are KGHSH and LQKENI. The CDR3 extends over 15 amino acids. The CDR3 reads CASSQGLAGDNEQFF. CDR3 nucleotide sequence: TGTGCCAGCTCACAGGGACTAGCGGGTGACAATGAGCAGTTCTTC.